This is a list of T cell receptor beta chains from one sample in a study of metastatic and nonmetastatic thyroid tumors. TCRdb ran MiXCR on the PCR reads. The data hold about 6,500 clones, with 32% observed a single time. The sample was tumor tissue. The receptors were gathered from a female donor with papillary thyroid cancer or a benign thyroid nodule (not recorded which). Some clones in this sample may be carry-over from other donors' samples. The CDR3 runs from the conserved cysteine through the conserved F or W. The D gene is left open where the match is weak. Not all rows give a size; the values are once, few, many and, for expanded clones, a class.

clone_size j_call v_call d_call cdr3_aa cdr3_nt
. TRBJ2-5 TRBV2 TRBD2 CASSKLASGSGETQYF TGTGCCAGCAGTAAATTGGCTAGCGGTAGTGGGGAGACCCAGTACTTC
medium-sized TRBJ2-7 TRBV30 TRBD1 CAWSLGTGPLFEQYF TGTGCCTGGAGTCTAGGGACAGGGCCTCTCTTTGAGCAGTACTTC
large TRBJ2-5 TRBV4-1 TRBD2 CASSHPGLAGGPYKETQYF TGCGCCAGCAGCCACCCGGGACTAGCGGGGGGGCCGTACAAAGAGACCCAGTACTTC
. TRBJ2-7 TRBV5-1 TRBD1 CASSPTGGDPYEQYF TGCGCCAGCAGTCCGACAGGGGGGGATCCCTACGAGCAGTACTTC
. TRBJ2-7 TRBV6-1 . CPSSEQFGVEQDF TGTCCCAGCAGTGAGCAGTTTGGAGTCGAGCAGGACTTC
few TRBJ2-7 TRBV6-2/TRBV6-3 TRBD1 CASSYPTGLVYEQYF TGTGCCAGCAGTTACCCGACAGGGTTAGTCTACGAGCAGTACTTC
medium-sized TRBJ2-5 TRBV11-2 TRBD2 CASRLQLAGVSETQYF TGTGCCAGCAGGCTACAACTAGCGGGAGTGTCGGAGACCCAGTACTTC
medium-sized TRBJ1-2 TRBV5-1 . CASSSDIGSYTF TGCGCCAGCAGCTCGGACATCGGGTCCTACACCTTC
. TRBJ2-5 TRBV6-1 TRBD2 CASIHIAGGQETHYF TGTGCCAGCATTCACATAGCGGGGGGGCAGGAGACCCATTACTTC
once TRBJ1-1 TRBV30 . CAWIEWTANTEAFF TGTGCCTGGATCGAATGGACGGCGAACACTGAAGCTTTCTTT
few TRBJ2-2 TRBV12-3/TRBV12-4 TRBD1 CASRSQTGVDGELFF TGTGCCAGCAGGTCCCAGACAGGGGTAGACGGGGAGCTGTTTTTT
medium-sized TRBJ2-7 TRBV3-1 . CASSQDFTGDEQYF TGTGCCAGCAGCCAAGATTTTACCGGGGACGAGCAGTACTTC
few TRBJ1-1 TRBV28 . CASSGGSVAFF TGTGCCAGCAGTGGAGGGAGCGTAGCTTTCTTT